These 25 T cell receptor beta chains originate from one sample sequenced in a study of vaccination and CD4 T cells after COVID-19. The Oncomine TCR Beta short-read assay sequenced DNA from cultured CD4+ T cells. TCRdb re-called the PCR reads through MiXCR, storing one row per CDR3 protein. The data contain over 15,000 distinct CDR3 sequences, about 42% of them singletons. Their antigen targets remain unknown. Regarding treatment: roughly 10-day PBMC culture with coronavirus spike peptide pools or control peptides (ViraFEST assay). Sequences were obtained from cultured CD4+ T cells from blood. These receptors came from a human donor with COVID-19.

This clonotype occurred a few times. The chain joins TRBV27 to TRBJ1-5, with a possible D match to TRBD1 (5 bases). V lost 6 bases and J 0 bases, leaving 9 bases between the germline ends. Germline V gene sequence: CDR1 MNHEY, CDR2 SMNVEV (reference sequence). The CDR3 is 14 amino acids. CDR3 sequence reads: CASRGTASNQPQHF. The CDR3 DNA reads TGTGCCAGCAGAGGGACGGCTAGCAATCAGCCCCAGCATTTT.

The J gene is TRBJ2-1, the V gene TRBV20-1; 9 bases match TRBD1. The CDR3 consists of 17 residues. From germline, CDR1 is DFQATT and CDR2 SNEGSKA (reference sequence). V lost 3 bases and J lost 5; bases outside the gene matches: 14. CDR3 DNA sequence: TGCAGTGCTAGGATAATAACAGGGGGCTTGTCGGACAATGAGCAGTTCTTC. Protein sequence: CSARIITGGLSDNEQFF.

The chain uses TRBV14 and TRBJ2-7; 11 bases fit TRBD1. This CDR3 region has 16 residues. The J segment lost 0 bases and the V segment lost 3 bases, leaving 4 bases of the junction unmatched. The germline gives CDR1 SGHDN, CDR2 FVKESK. The CDR3 DNA is TGTGCCAGCAGCCACGTGGGGACAGGGGGCTCCTACGAGCAGTACTTC. Translating it yields CASSHVGTGGSYEQYF.

The chain uses TRBV19 and TRBJ2-3; D perhaps matches TRBD2 (6 bases). This CDR3 contains 12 residues. V dropped 6 bases and J dropped 5 bases, with 9 bases sitting between them. Germline-derived CDR1 and CDR2 are LNHDA and SQIVND (reference sequence). The CDR3 bases are TGTGCCAGTAGGATTAGCGGAGATACGCAGTATTTT. Its protein is CASRISGDTQYF.

The chain links TRBV7-2 to TRBJ2-3; 11 bases line up with TRBD2. Trimming at V came to 1 base and at J to 0 bases, leaving 9 bases not matched to a gene. Germline CDR1 and CDR2: SGHTA and FQGNSA. This CDR3 is built from 19 residues. The CDR3 loop reads CASSLVSSSGGKSTDTQYF. CDR3 DNA sequence: TGTGCCAGCAGCTTAGTATCGTCTAGCGGGGGGAAGAGCACAGATACGCAGTATTTT.

In this sample, this clonotype turned up a few times. The rearrangement uses TRBV27 and TRBJ2-5, with TRBD2 identical over 13 bases. The trim removed 6 bases at V and 3 bases at J, leaving 4 bases unmatched. CDR3 length: 15 residues. The germline V gene encodes CDR1 MNHEY and CDR2 SMNVEV (reference sequence). CDR3 residues: CASRQTSGGEETQYF. CDR3 nucleotide sequence: TGTGCCAGCAGGCAAACTAGCGGGGGGGAAGAGACCCAGTACTTC.

This clonotype was detected once. The rearrangement links TRBV29-1 to TRBJ1-4; no definite D call. The CDR3 is 12 amino acids. Germline-derived CDR1 and CDR2 are SQVTM and ANQGSEA. V lost 6 bases to trimming and J lost 4 bases, with 9 bases between them. The DNA for the CDR3 is TGCAGCGTGGGTGGTGGTAATGAAAAACTGTTTTTT. Its protein is CSVGGGNEKLFF.

This CDR3 is CASIRGGQETQYF. The CDR3 region has the DNA TGTGCCAGCATCAGGGGGGGCCAAGAGACCCAGTACTTC. The chain couples TRBV6-2 or TRBV6-3 to TRBJ2-5; D is perhaps TRBD1 or TRBD2 (7 bases each). Germline V gene lookup returns CDR1 MNHEY and CDR2 SVGEGT. The CDR3 is made up of 13 amino acids. The V and J ends lost 7 bases and 1 base respectively, with 10 bases between them.

The gene calls are TRBV10-3 and TRBJ1-1; 12 positions agree with TRBD1. Trimming at V came to 4 bases and at J to 6 bases, leaving 3 bases not matched to a gene. There are 14 residues in the CDR3. The germline gives CDR1 ENHRY, CDR2 SYGVKD. The CDR3 DNA is TGTGCCATCAGTGGGGGACAGGGGGCTTCTGAAGCTTTCTTT. Protein product: CAISGGQGASEAFF.

The gene calls are TRBV7-2 and TRBJ2-5; D is unresolved. The germline V gene has CDR1 SGHTA and CDR2 FQGNSA. Trimming removed 5 bases at V and 2 bases at J, with 12 bases between. This CDR3 contains 14 residues. The chain's CDR3 is CASSARAGQETQYF. The CDR3 nucleotides read TGTGCCAGCAGCGCCAGAGCAGGACAAGAGACCCAGTACTTC.

J is TRBJ2-5 and V is TRBV7-2; the match to TRBD2 covers 9 bases. Trimming cost V 3 bases and J 7 bases; bases outside gene matches: 9. Germline V CDR1 and CDR2: SGHTA, FQGNSA. CDR3 length: 15 amino acids. The CDR3: CASSFGSGGLGTQYF. In nucleotides, the CDR3 is TGTGCCAGCAGCTTTGGTAGCGGGGGACTCGGGACCCAGTACTTC.

The chain combines TRBV6-1 with TRBJ1-1; D uncertain. This CDR3 has 15 amino acids. Trimming left V 2 bases short and J 1 base short, with 11 bases between. Germline CDR1 MNHNS, CDR2 SASEGT. The CDR3: CASSERGRANTEAFF. Written as DNA, the CDR3 is TGTGCCAGCAGTGAAAGAGGGAGGGCGAACACTGAAGCTTTCTTT.

The table lists this clonotype with a count of one. J is TRBJ2-1 and V is TRBV6-5; TRBD2 agrees at 8 bases. The CDR3 consists of 16 residues. Germline V gene sequence: CDR1 MNHEY, CDR2 SVGAGI. The junction had 2 bases not matched to a gene; V was cut back by 1 base and J by 0 bases. The CDR3 DNA is TGTGCCAGCAGTTACTTCGGGACTAGCTCCTACAATGAGCAGTTCTTC. Protein product: CASSYFGTSSYNEQFF.

The genes are TRBV6-1 and TRBJ2-1; D is perhaps TRBD1 (5 bases). The CDR3 totals 14 residues. V dropped 6 bases and J dropped 4 bases, with 13 bases sitting between them. Germline V lookup: CDR1 MNHNS, CDR2 SASEGT. CDR3 amino acids: CASRTTTAYNEQFF. CDR3 DNA: TGTGCCAGCAGAACTACGACAGCGTACAATGAGCAGTTCTTC.

This clonotype has a handful of counts. CDR3 sequence reads: CSATRGSSYNSPLHF. DNA of the CDR3: TGCAGTGCGACCCGCGGGAGCTCCTATAATTCACCCCTCCACTTT. This chain connects TRBV20-1 to TRBJ1-6, with D unclear. CDR3 length: 15 amino acids. The germline V gene encodes CDR1 DFQATT and CDR2 SNEGSKA (reference sequence). V dropped 6 bases and J dropped 0 bases, with 12 bases sitting between them.

The J gene is TRBJ2-7, the V gene TRBV6-1, with 7 bases aligning to TRBD1. Unmatched junction bases numbered 7, after V lost 7 bases and J lost 1 base. CDR1 is MNHNS and CDR2 is SASEGT in the germline V gene. This CDR3 region has 14 residues. As DNA, the CDR3 is TGTGCCAGCATAAGGACAGGAACATCCTACGAGCAGTACTTC. This sequence encodes CASIRTGTSYEQYF.

The chain couples TRBV7-9 to TRBJ2-5; no reliable D call. Trimming removed 0 bases from V and 5 bases from J, with 10 bases in between. CDR1 SEHNR and CDR2 FQNEAQ come from the germline V gene (reference sequence). The length of the CDR3 is 14 residues. The CDR3 region has the DNA TGTGCCAGCAGCTTAGCCGGCGGTGGGGAGACCCAGTACTTC. Translation gives CASSLAGGGETQYF.

The chain recombines TRBV6-1 with TRBJ2-2, with TRBD2 matching over 13 bases. This CDR3 is 14 amino acids long. Germline-derived CDR1 and CDR2 are MNHNS and SASEGT. In DNA, the CDR3 is TGTGTCGGTCAACTAGCGGGGGGGGACGGGGAGCTGTTTTTT. Its translation is CVGQLAGGDGELFF.

This clonotype was picked up a small number of times. The chain employs TRBV7-9 and TRBJ2-2; no reliable D call. The V and J ends lost 0 bases and 4 bases respectively, with 12 bases between them. This CDR3 has 16 residues. Germline V lookup: CDR1 SEHNR, CDR2 FQNEAQ (reference sequence). The CDR3 loop is CASSLAISPGTGELFF. The DNA for the CDR3 is TGTGCCAGCAGCTTAGCGATCAGCCCGGGCACCGGGGAGCTGTTTTTT.

This clonotype was observed a few times. The chain links TRBV20-1 to TRBJ1-2, with D perhaps TRBD1 (5 bases). The V and J ends lost 6 bases and 8 bases respectively, with 13 bases between them. The CDR3 has 11 amino acids. Germline V CDR1 and CDR2: DFQATT, SNEGSKA (reference sequence). The CDR3 coding sequence is TGCAGTGCCCGCCGACAGATGGGCTACACCTTC. It codes for CSARRQMGYTF.

This clonotype showed up just a few times. The CDR3 loop is CASSGGQPANYGYTF. In DNA form, the CDR3 reads TGTGCCAGCAGTGGAGGACAGCCAGCTAACTATGGCTACACCTTC. J is TRBJ1-2 and V is TRBV6-1; weak D call: TRBD1 (6 bases). Germline CDR1 reads MNHNS; CDR2 reads SASEGT. The germline V and J ends were trimmed by 4 bases and 0 bases, with 12 bases remaining between them. The CDR3 has 15 amino acids.

The chain has TRBV28 and TRBJ2-3, with TRBD1 matching 7 bases. Per the germline V gene, CDR1 is MDHEN and CDR2 is SYDVKM. The CDR3 spans 15 residues. V trimming: 5 bases; J trimming: 1 base; junction bases outside the gene matches: 6. The CDR3 loop is CASSGGQTRTDTQYF. CDR3 bases: TGTGCCAGCAGTGGGGGACAGACCCGCACAGATACGCAGTATTTT.

CDR3 residues: CSARQGARTEAFF. DNA of the CDR3: TGCAGTGCTAGACAGGGGGCAAGGACTGAAGCTTTCTTT. This chain links TRBV20-1 with TRBJ1-1; 8 bases fit TRBD1. Germline-derived CDR1 and CDR2 are DFQATT and SNEGSKA (reference sequence). The V segment lost 2 bases and the J segment 5 bases; nucleotides outside the gene matches: 4. The CDR3 has 13 amino acids.

The V call is TRBV14, the J call TRBJ1-2; 7 bases line up with TRBD1. Trimming at V came to 1 base and at J to 0 bases, leaving 2 bases not matched to a gene. CDR3 size: 15 residues. CDR1 and CDR2 (germline): SGHDN, FVKESK. CDR3 nucleotide sequence: TGTGCCAGCAGCCAAGTGGGACAGACTAACTATGGCTACACCTTC. Its protein product is CASSQVGQTNYGYTF.

The V call is TRBV6-2 or TRBV6-3, the J call TRBJ1-5; unclear D gene. V gave up 2 bases and J gave up 2 bases, with 4 bases separating them. CDR3 length: 13 amino acids. Germline V CDR1 and CDR2: MNHEY, SVGEGT. The CDR3 DNA sequence: TGTGCCAGCAGTTACGGGGGCAATCAGCCCCAGCATTTT. It translates to CASSYGGNQPQHF.